Sequencing of this T cell receptor beta chain was carried out in a study of regulatory T cells in long-lasting Graves disease. J gave up 5 bases and V 6 bases, and 7 bases lay outside the gene matches. Germline V gives CDR1 MDHEN, CDR2 SYDVKM. The CDR3 has 13 residues. This clonotype showed up just a few times. The time point is: newly diagnosed GD, antithyroid drugs for less than 3 months. From RNA extracted from PBMCs, the TCR library was made. Assembly of TCR beta libraries relied on iRepertoire HTBI primers together with Arm-PCR of CDR3 regions. TCRdb recomputed calls from the multiplex PCR reads with MiXCR, one row per CDR3 protein. The sample consists of under 450,000 distinct CDR3 sequences, about an eighth of them appearing once. This sample also belongs to another study, concerning T cells in Graves' hyperthyroidism and ophthalmopathy.

The TCR was taken from a woman aged 18-35 years with Graves disease. V usage is TRBV28 and J usage is TRBJ2-7, with 7 bases aligning to TRBD2. The material sequenced was peripheral blood mononuclear cells (PBMCs), taken at new diagnosis, from a patient treated with antithyroid drugs. CDR3 in amino acids: CASRPWGGDEQYF. The CDR3, as DNA: TGTGCCAGCAGACCTTGGGGAGGGGACGAGCAGTACTTC.